The clone carrying this T cell receptor beta chain came up a few times. The assay was immunoSEQ multiplex PCR, and TCRdb's table has in-frame clones only and misses some. Altogether over 120,000 clones are present, about 88% being singletons, with the ten largest covering around 12%. Time point: baseline pretreatment blood. Treatment defined: 15 Gy SBRT to primary tumor, nephrectomy 4 weeks later. This entry is derived from a study of radiation and T cells in renal cell carcinoma. The material was blood, obtained from a patient whose treatment included radiotherapy and nephrectomy. The TCR originated in a woman aged 50 to 60 with renal cell carcinoma.

The CDR3 DNA reads TGTGCCAGCAGCTCCGACAGAAATTATAACTATGGCTACACCTTC. Translating gives CASSSDRNYNYGYTF. This rearrangement joins TRBV7-2 to TRBJ1-2; D may be TRBD1 (5 bases). Trimming pared 4 bases from V and 1 base from J, leaving 13 bases between. Per germline, CDR1 SGHTA and CDR2 FQGNSA. The CDR3 is made up of 15 amino acids. The full variable domain, in which reference TRBV7-2 and TRBJ1-2 provide the parts outside the CDR3, is GAGVSQSPSNKVTEKGKDVELRCDPISGHTALYWYRQSLGQGLEFLIYFQGNSAPDKSGLPSDRFSAERTGGSVSTLTIQRTQQEDSAVYLCASSSDRNYNYGYTFGSGTRLTVV.